These 21 T cell receptor beta chains were sequenced from one sample in a study of human T cells and chemical hapten exposure. Noted time point: pre-sensitization, week 0. Treatment in this sample: therapeutic diphenylcyclopropenone sensitization with weekly scalp DPC. MiXCR, applied by TCRdb to the RACE reads, yields one record per CDR3 protein. Of a few hundred thousand distinct CDR3 sequences detected, 5.5% appear once; the ten largest clones hold around 8%. Sequences were derived from whole blood, sampled in connection with sensitization to the hapten diphenylcyclopropenone (DPC). The receptor set was obtained from a woman between 18 and 30 years old with alopecia areata. Some clones in this sample may be carry-over from other donors' samples.

This clonotype was counted ten times or more. This CDR3 is CSVRGDGSTNYGYTF. CDR3 nucleotides: TGCAGTGTCCGCGGGGATGGTTCGACTAACTATGGCTACACCTTC. This chain connects TRBV20-1 to TRBJ1-2; no clear D gene. CDR3 length equals 15 residues. CDR1 and CDR2 from the germline V gene are DFQATT and SNEGSKA (reference sequence). With 7 bases removed from V and 0 bases from J, the gap between germline ends came to 18 bases.

The rearrangement links TRBV6-5 to TRBJ1-3; 7 nucleotides agree with TRBD1. Germline V lookup: CDR1 MNHEY, CDR2 SVGAGI. J lost 10 bases, V lost 6 bases, and 12 bases had no gene match. The CDR3 covers 14 residues. For the CDR3, the DNA is TGTGCCAGCAGCTCGGACAGGACGGCGCGGACCATATATTTT. As protein: CASSSDRTARTIYF.

The chain has TRBV12-3 or TRBV12-4 and TRBJ2-3; 8 nucleotides match TRBD1. CDR3 length: 12 amino acids. V shed 6 bases and J 15 bases; nucleotides not matched to a gene: 11. The CDR3 coding sequence is TGTGCCAGCAGACCCGGAAGGGCAGGGGGCTATTTT. Translated: CASRPGRAGGYF.

J is TRBJ2-3 and V is TRBV7-2, with TRBD2 matching 12 bases. The V and J ends lost 3 bases and 6 bases, in that order; junction bases with no gene match: 4. The germline V gene encodes CDR1 SGHTA and CDR2 FQGNSA. CDR3 size: 15 residues. This CDR3 reads CASSFTSGGRDTQYF. DNA of the CDR3: TGTGCCAGCAGCTTCACTAGCGGGGGGAGGGATACGCAGTATTTT.

V and J are TRBV12-3 or TRBV12-4 and TRBJ2-5, with D maybe TRBD1 (6 bases). V dropped 5 bases and J dropped 5 bases, with 12 bases sitting between them. This CDR3 is built from 13 residues. CDR3 nucleotide sequence: TGTGCCAGCAGTGGGGTCCAGGGGGAGACCCAGTACTTC. This translates into CASSGVQGETQYF.

The table lists this clonotype with many counts. The chain employs TRBV5-1 and TRBJ2-3; weak D call: TRBD2 (6 bases). V lost 4 bases, J lost 1 base, and 16 bases lay in between. The CDR3 length is 16 residues. Germline-derived CDR1 and CDR2 are SGHRS and YFSETQ. The CDR3, as DNA: TGCGCCAGCAGCCCCGGAGCACTAGCTGGCACAGATACGCAGTATTTT. It is translated as CASSPGALAGTDTQYF.

In DNA form, the CDR3 reads TGTGCCACCAGCAGAGACCAGACCCAAAGCTCTGGAAACACCATATATTTT. Translation gives CATSRDQTQSSGNTIYF. This chain joins TRBV15 and TRBJ1-3, with D uncertain. Germline CDR1 and CDR2: LNHNV and YYDKDF (reference sequence). The CDR3 contains 17 residues. The V gene lost 0 bases and the J gene lost 0 bases, with 12 bases spanning the gap.

There are many counts of this clonotype. The chain carries TRBV7-3 and TRBJ2-1, with TRBD2 matching 8 bases. With V trimmed by 1 base and J by 8 bases, 10 bases remained unmatched. The CDR3 is 16 residues long. The germline V gene encodes CDR1 SGHTA and CDR2 FQGTGA. The CDR3 spells CASSLRARGVVDEQFF. In nucleotides, the CDR3 is TGTGCCAGCAGCTTAAGGGCGCGGGGGGTTGTCGATGAGCAGTTCTTC.

This chain links TRBV6-5 with TRBJ1-5; TRBD1 matches 7 bases. After removal of 6 bases from V and 5 bases from J, the junction contained 7 bases not matched to a gene. The CDR3 totals 14 residues. Germline V gene lookup returns CDR1 MNHEY and CDR2 SVGAGI. CDR3 sequence reads: CASSRRQGDQPQHF. CDR3 nucleotides: TGTGCCAGCAGCCGCCGACAGGGTGATCAGCCCCAGCATTTT.

A few counts support this clonotype. The CDR3 reads CASSLSISGTKDNSPLHF. CDR3 in DNA: TGCGCCAGCAGCCTTAGTATATCCGGGACAAAGGATAATTCACCCCTCCACTTT. The V call is TRBV4-3, the J call TRBJ1-6; maybe TRBD1 (6 bases). The CDR3 extends over 18 amino acids. Trimming pared 4 bases from V and 5 bases from J, leaving 21 bases between. Germline-derived CDR1 and CDR2 are LGHNA and YSLEER.

This clonotype has more than one count but fewer than ten. The rearrangement uses TRBV9 and TRBJ1-2; 9 bases line up with TRBD1. J gave up 3 bases and V 4 bases, and 7 bases lay outside the gene matches. Germline V gives CDR1 SGDLS, CDR2 YYNGEE. CDR3 length: 15 residues. This chain's CDR3 is CASSSTGTGHYGYTF. CDR3 DNA: TGTGCCAGCAGCTCAACCGGGACAGGGCACTATGGCTACACCTTC.

This clonotype was counted a few times. V gene TRBV4-3 combines with J gene TRBJ2-3; D call uncertain. This CDR3 is 14 amino acids long. Trimming removed 0 bases at V and 2 bases at J, with 6 bases between. The germline V gene encodes CDR1 LGHNA and CDR2 YSLEER. The DNA of the CDR3 is TGCGCCAGCAGCCAAGAAACAGACACAGATACGCAGTATTTT. Protein sequence: CASSQETDTDTQYF.

This chain connects TRBV3-1 to TRBJ2-7; D is unclear. The CDR3 has 13 amino acids. Trimming pared 1 base from V and 4 bases from J, leaving 8 bases between. The V gene's germline CDR1 is LGHDT and CDR2 YNNKEL (reference sequence). The CDR3 DNA is TGTGCCAGCAGCCAAGCTGGCGAGTACGAGCAGTACTTC. Translating it yields CASSQAGEYEQYF.

Ten or more counts support this clonotype. The chain links TRBV12-3 or TRBV12-4 to TRBJ2-1, with 13 positions matching TRBD2. Trimming removed 5 bases from V and 0 bases from J; junction bases left unmatched: 10. This CDR3 spans 19 amino acids. CDR3 nucleotide sequence: TGTGCCAGCAGTCGCCTACTGACTAGCGGGGGGAGCTCCTACAATGAGCAGTTCTTC. This translates into CASSRLLTSGGSSYNEQFF.

There are a few counts of this clonotype. This chain connects TRBV6-5 to TRBJ2-1; D is ambiguous. CDR3 length: 14 amino acids. Germline V gene data show CDR1 as MNHEY and CDR2 as SVGAGI. The V and J ends lost 0 bases and 2 bases respectively, with 5 bases between them. CDR3 sequence (DNA): TGTGCCAGCAGTTACTCGAGTACCTACAATGAGCAGTTCTTC. It is translated as CASSYSSTYNEQFF.

This clonotype was seen at least ten times. The chain recombines TRBV20-1 with TRBJ1-1, with 7 bases lining up with TRBD1. Germline V gene sequence: CDR1 DFQATT, CDR2 SNEGSKA (reference sequence). Unmatched junction bases numbered 12, after V lost 0 bases and J lost 5 bases. The CDR3 runs 16 residues. CDR3 nucleotide sequence: TGCAGTGCTAGAGATTATCTTGGCCTGACAGGGACTGAAGCTTTCTTT. Translating it yields CSARDYLGLTGTEAFF.

This chain connects TRBV5-4 to TRBJ1-4; 10 bases align to TRBD1. The CDR3 covers 14 residues. V gave up 4 bases and J gave up 8 bases; unmatched junction bases: 5. Germline V gene sequence: CDR1 SGHNT, CDR2 YYREEE (reference sequence). The CDR3 here is CASSPDRGTEKLFF. CDR3 sequence (DNA): TGTGCCAGCAGCCCGGACAGGGGGACCGAAAAACTGTTTTTT.

The rearrangement joins TRBV5-1 to TRBJ2-3, with 7 bases lining up with TRBD2. The CDR3 contains 17 residues. The ends lost 0 bases at V and 6 bases at J; junction bases unmatched: 13. Germline V gene sequence: CDR1 SGHRS, CDR2 YFSETQ. CDR3 residues: CASSLVEGGGPGDTQYF. CDR3 DNA sequence: TGCGCCAGCAGCTTGGTAGAGGGCGGGGGACCTGGGGATACGCAGTATTTT.

The chain employs TRBV7-2 and TRBJ2-5, with 7 bases aligning to TRBD2. Germline V gene lookup returns CDR1 SGHTA and CDR2 FQGNSA. CDR3 size: 14 residues. V lost 2 bases, J lost 7 bases, and 7 bases stayed unmatched. CDR3 region: CASSLSGVGGTQYF. CDR3 nucleotide sequence: TGTGCCAGCAGCTTAAGCGGGGTAGGAGGGACCCAGTACTTC.

V is TRBV20-1 and J is TRBJ1-1; D perhaps matches TRBD1 (6 bases). CDR1 and CDR2 from the germline V gene are DFQATT and SNEGSKA (reference sequence). CDR3 length equals 14 residues. Between the trimmed V and J ends, which lost 4 bases and 5 bases, there was a span of 17 bases. This chain's CDR3 is CSATRADSWTEAFF. As DNA, the CDR3 is TGCAGTGCTACCCGAGCGGACAGTTGGACTGAAGCTTTCTTT.

This clonotype was seen more than once but under ten times. The rearrangement joins TRBV7-8 to TRBJ1-4; 8 nucleotides match TRBD1. The J segment lost 8 bases and the V segment lost 5 bases, leaving 7 bases of the junction unmatched. The CDR3 length is 14 residues. Germline values: CDR1 SGHVS, CDR2 FQNEAQ. The CDR3 bases are TGTGCCAGCAGCCCTGGGACAGGCACGGAAAAACTGTTTTTT. As protein: CASSPGTGTEKLFF.